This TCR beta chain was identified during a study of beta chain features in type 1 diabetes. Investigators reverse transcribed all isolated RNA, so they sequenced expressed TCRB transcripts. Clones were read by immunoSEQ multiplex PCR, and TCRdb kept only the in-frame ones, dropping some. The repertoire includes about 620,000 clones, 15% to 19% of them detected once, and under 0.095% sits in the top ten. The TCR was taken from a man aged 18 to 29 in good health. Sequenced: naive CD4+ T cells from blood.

CDR3 coding DNA: TGTGCCAGCAGCGACGAGGGTCTGAACAGGGATGTTGGAGCTTTCTTT. Residues: CASSDEGLNRDVGAFF. V and J are TRBV4-2 and TRBJ1-1, with a tentative D call TRBD1 (6 bases). The ends were cut back, 5 bases at V and 10 bases at J, with 26 bases in the middle. Germline V gene sequence: CDR1 LGHNA, CDR2 YNFKEQ. The CDR3 has 16 amino acids.